These T cell receptor beta chains were read from a single sample in a study of cytotoxic CD8 clonotypes in ibrutinib-treated CLL. Profiling relied on immunoSEQ multiplex PCR, and the TCRdb table lists in-frame clones only, not all of them. This table holds roughly 130,000 clones, roughly three quarters found once. The sequencing used PBMCs, collected after 12 months of ibrutinib treatment. The receptor set was obtained from a human donor with chronic lymphocytic leukemia. The CDR3 runs from the conserved cysteine through the conserved F or W. A D gene is named only where the DNA matches it firmly. The size of a clone is reported for some rows only, either as once, few or many, or as a class for expanded clones.

>TRBD2|once|TRBV4-1|TRBJ2-5
TGCGCCAGCAGCCCCGACGGGACTAGCGGGAAGCGAGAGACCCAGTACTTC
CASSPDGTSGKRETQYF
>-|once|TRBV2|TRBJ2-5
TGTGCCAGCAGTGAGTCTGAGGGGGTAGAGACCCAGTACTTC
CASSESEGVETQYF
>-|-|TRBV7-6|TRBJ2-7
TGTGCCAGCAGCCGCGGTGAGGGGCTTCTGTACGAGCAGTACTTC
CASSRGEGLLYEQYF
>-|-|TRBV7-2|TRBJ2-7
TGTGCCAGCAGCGCCGGACTGGGGACGGGATACGAGCAGTACTTC
CASSAGLGTGYEQYF
>-|-|TRBV12-5|TRBJ2-1
TGTGCTAGTGGTTTGGGGATGGGACTCGACAATGAGCAGTTCTTC
CASGLGMGLDNEQFF
>TRBD2|-|TRBV29-1|TRBJ2-3
TGCAGCGTTGTGGACGGGGGAGGGGTCACAGATACGCAGTATTTT
CSVVDGGGVTDTQYF
>-|-|TRBV7-9|TRBJ1-1
TGTGCCAGCAGCTCAATTTGGGGTGGGGAAGCTTTCTTT
CASSSIWGGEAFF
>-|-|TRBV28|TRBJ1-2
TGTGCCAGCAGTTTTTGGCTACTATATGGCTACACCTTC
CASSFWLLYGYTF
>TRBD1|-|TRBV5-1|TRBJ2-7
TGCGCCAGCAGCCGGGACAGGGCAGCCTACGAGCAGTACTTC
CASSRDRAAYEQYF
>-|few|TRBV10-1|TRBJ2-3
TGCGCCAGCAGTGAGGCTAGAGAACCTAGCACAGATACGCAGTATTTT
CASSEAREPSTDTQYF
>TRBD1|-|TRBV5-4|TRBJ2-7
TGTGCCAGCAGCTGGGCAATGACAGGGTCCGAGCAGTACTTC
CASSWAMTGSEQYF
>-|many|TRBV4-1|TRBJ2-7
TGTGCCAGCAGCCAAGAATATGGACCTTACGAGCAGTACTTC
CASSQEYGPYEQYF
>-|-|TRBV5-6|TRBJ2-3
TGTGCCAGCAGACGGGTAGGGGTCACAGATACGCAGTATTTT
CASRRVGVTDTQYF
>TRBD1|-|TRBV4-2|TRBJ1-2
TGTGCCAGCAGCCAAGATGTAGGTACCCAGACAGGGGGCACAGTTCGCTATGGCTACACCTTC
CASSQDVGTQTGGTVRYGYTF
>-|-|TRBV28|TRBJ2-3
TGTGCCAGCAGTCGTGCTCTGGGGCCGCTTCACACAGATACGCAGTATTTT
CASSRALGPLHTDTQYF
>-|once|TRBV30|TRBJ1-1
TGTGCCTGGAGTGAGACATTGGGGGAAGCTTTCTTT
CAWSETLGEAFF
>-|once|TRBV6-1|TRBJ1-5
TGTGCCAGCGCCCTTTTTCAGCCCCAGCATTTT
CASALFQPQHF
>-|once|TRBV25-1|TRBJ1-2
TGTGCCAGCACCTTCCCCGGGGCCCGTACTCTCTATGGCTACACCTTC
CASTFPGARTLYGYTF
>-|-|TRBV5-1|TRBJ2-7
TGCGCCAGCAGCTGGGGTAGCTCCCCTGGGGACGAGCAGTACTTC
CASSWGSSPGDEQYF
>TRBD1|-|TRBV15|TRBJ1-2
TGTGCCACCAGACCGGGACAGGCCTATGGCTACACCTTC
CATRPGQAYGYTF
>-|-|TRBV30|TRBJ2-7
TGTGCCTGGAGTGTACCCAGGGCTCACTCCTACGAGCAGTACTTC
CAWSVPRAHSYEQYF
>-|-|TRBV2|TRBJ2-6
TGTGCCAGCAGTGAACAGGGTACCGGGGCCAACGTCCTGACTTTC
CASSEQGTGANVLTF
>TRBD1|few|TRBV2|TRBJ1-3
TGTGCCAGCAGTGGGACAGGGGGAAACACCATATATTTT
CASSGTGGNTIYF
>TRBD1|-|TRBV7-9|TRBJ2-1
TGTGCCAGCAGCCCAACGACAGGGGAGGATTACAATGAGCAGTTCTTC
CASSPTTGEDYNEQFF
>-|-|TRBV5-4|TRBJ2-3
TGTGCCGCACAGCGCGATCCGGGCACAGATACGCAGTATTTT
CAAQRDPGTDTQYF
>-|few|TRBV6-5|TRBJ2-7
TGTGCCAGCAGTTACCCCGCTTCTAGGGTCCAGTACTTC
CASSYPASRVQYF
>-|-|TRBV5-1|TRBJ2-2
TGCGCCAGCAGCTTGATCCCGGGAGCGGTCGCCGGGGAGCTGTTTTTT
CASSLIPGAVAGELFF
>-|-|TRBV19|TRBJ1-5
TGTGCCAGTAGTATAGGAGCGGGGGGTCAGCCCCAGCATTTT
CASSIGAGGQPQHF
>-|-|TRBV7-9|TRBJ1-1
TGTGCCAGCAGCTTATTGGCAAGGACGGAAGATGAAGCTTTCTTT
CASSLLARTEDEAFF
>-|-|TRBV7-9|TRBJ2-7
TGTGCCAGCAGCTTAGTCAACCCCTACGAGCAGTACTTC
CASSLVNPYEQYF
>-|-|TRBV11-1|TRBJ2-7
TGTGCCAGCAGCTTCGACATATGGAGGGGGACAAGGAACTACGAGCAGTACTTC
CASSFDIWRGTRNYEQYF
>-|-|TRBV5-8|TRBJ1-2
TGTGCCAGCGGTTATAGAATCTTATATGACTATCTCAACTATGGCTACACCTTC
CASGYRILYDYLNYGYTF
>-|-|TRBV10-3|TRBJ1-1
TGTGCCATCAGTGAGTCAAACACGAACACTGAAGCTTTCTTT
CAISESNTNTEAFF
>-|once|TRBV10-3|TRBJ1-4
TGTGCCATCAGTGAGTCGACGCGGGGCCTGGCTAATGAAAAACTGTTTTTT
CAISESTRGLANEKLFF
>TRBD1|few|TRBV7-9|TRBJ2-7
TGTGCCAGCAGCCAACCCGGGACAGGGGTCCACGAGCAGTACTTC
CASSQPGTGVHEQYF
>TRBD1|-|TRBV7-2|TRBJ1-1
TGTGCCAGCAGCCAAAGCTGGACAGGGGTAAAGAACACTGAAGCTTTCTTT
CASSQSWTGVKNTEAFF
>-|-|TRBV7-9|TRBJ1-4
TGTGCCAGCAGCTTAGACGGGAATGAAAAACTGTTTTTT
CASSLDGNEKLFF